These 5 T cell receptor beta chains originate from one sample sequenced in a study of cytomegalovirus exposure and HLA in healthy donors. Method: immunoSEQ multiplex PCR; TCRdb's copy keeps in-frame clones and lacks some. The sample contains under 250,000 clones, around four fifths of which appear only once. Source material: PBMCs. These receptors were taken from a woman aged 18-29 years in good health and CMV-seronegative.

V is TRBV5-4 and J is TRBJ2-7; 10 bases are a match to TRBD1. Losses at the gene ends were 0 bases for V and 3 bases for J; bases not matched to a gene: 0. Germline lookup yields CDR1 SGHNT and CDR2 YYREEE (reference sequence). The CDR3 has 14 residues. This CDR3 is CASSLGDRGYEQYF. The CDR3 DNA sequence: TGTGCCAGCAGCTTGGGGGACAGGGGCTACGAGCAGTACTTC.

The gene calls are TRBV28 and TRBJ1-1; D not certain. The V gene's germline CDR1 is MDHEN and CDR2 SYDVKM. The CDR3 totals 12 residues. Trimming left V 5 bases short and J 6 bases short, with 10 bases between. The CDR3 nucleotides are TGTGCCAGCAGTGAGCAACAGCCTGAAGCTTTCTTT. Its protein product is CASSEQQPEAFF.

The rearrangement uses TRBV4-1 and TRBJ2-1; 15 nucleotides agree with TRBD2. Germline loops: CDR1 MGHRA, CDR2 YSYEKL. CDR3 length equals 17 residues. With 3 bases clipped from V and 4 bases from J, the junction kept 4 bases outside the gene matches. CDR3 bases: TGCGCCAGCAGCCAGGGGACTAGCGGGAGGTCATACAATGAGCAGTTCTTC. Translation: CASSQGTSGRSYNEQFF.

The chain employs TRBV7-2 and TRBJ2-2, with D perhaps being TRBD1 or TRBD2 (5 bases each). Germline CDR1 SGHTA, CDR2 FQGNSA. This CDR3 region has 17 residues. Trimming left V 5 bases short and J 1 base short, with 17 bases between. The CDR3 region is CASSPPRGTVNTGELFF. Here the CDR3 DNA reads TGTGCCAGCAGCCCCCCCCGAGGGACGGTGAACACCGGGGAGCTGTTTTTT.

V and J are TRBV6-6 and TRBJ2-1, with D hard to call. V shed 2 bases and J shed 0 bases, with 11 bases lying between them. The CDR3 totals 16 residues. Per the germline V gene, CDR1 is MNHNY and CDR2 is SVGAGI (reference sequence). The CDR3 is CASSYLVVSSYNEQFF. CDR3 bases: TGTGCCAGCAGTTACCTTGTGGTTAGCTCCTACAATGAGCAGTTCTTC.